This is a list of T cell receptor beta chains from one sample in a study of T cell responses to AZD1222 COVID-19 vaccine. TCRdb's table, derived via immunoSEQ multiplex PCR, lists solely in-frame clones and lacks some. The table records around 140,000 clones, over 80% of them present only once. The material was peripheral blood, obtained 28 days after the second AZD1222 dose. Source of these receptors: an adult who received the AZD1222 COVID-19 vaccine. CDR3s include the opening cysteine and the closing phenylalanine or tryptophan. The size field is filled for only some rows; it gives once, few, many or a size class.

>TRBV28|once|TRBJ1-4
CASSLVQGISEKLFF
>TRBV28|-|TRBJ1-2
CASSFGYNYGYTF
>TRBV7-9|-|TRBJ2-7
CASSFEAGISYEQYF
>TRBV6-2/TRBV6-3|-|TRBJ1-4
CASSYSGPSEKLFF
>TRBV5-1|-|TRBJ1-2
CASSRTGEGYTF
>TRBV5-4|few|TRBJ2-7
CASSFEYSEQYF
>TRBV5-1|-|TRBJ2-7
CASSLAARGVNEQYF
>TRBV27|-|TRBJ1-5
CASSRWGLGSNQPQHF
>TRBV6-5|-|TRBJ2-1
CASSYSSRTDNEQFF
>TRBV15|-|TRBJ1-2
CATSSRDRESYGYTF
>TRBV2|-|TRBJ2-2
CASSRGTGELFF
>TRBV6-5|-|TRBJ2-2
CASSPRPWPGELFF
>TRBV5-6|-|TRBJ1-2
CASSLDFRVEYGYTF
>TRBV7-2|-|TRBJ1-2
CASSLVEGAGYTF
>TRBV7-6|-|TRBJ2-3
CASSPYSGTSTDTQYF
>TRBV28|-|TRBJ1-5
CASSLLAGIGNQPQHF
>TRBV28|-|TRBJ2-2
CASKGPLGELFF
>TRBV30|-|TRBJ2-2
CAWSVLYGELFF